This T cell receptor (beta chain) was identified during a study of identical twins. Whole-study findings and limits: Out-of-frame alpha sequences that twins shared showed excess low generation probability.

Points on this clonotype: Its specificity is unknown.

Per germline, CDR1 SEHNR and CDR2 FQNEAQ (reference sequence). Trimming took 5 bases from V and 8 from J, leaving 21 bases between them. CDR3 length: 15 residues. Template switching introduced a universal primer site, and the cDNA bore unique molecular identifiers. A single record per CDR3 protein comes from TCRdb applying MiXCR to the 5' RACE reads. The sample carries about 1.7 million distinct CDR3 sequences, about 32% recorded once. The sample comprised cord blood. The TCR originated in a newborn girl in good health. V is TRBV7-9 and J is TRBJ1-2, with a weak D call TRBD1 (6 bases). The CDR3 region has the DNA TGTGCCAGCAGCCCGCACACAGGGTGGTTTACGGGCTACACCTTC. Translated, it gives CASSPHTGWFTGYTF.